The 16 T cell receptor beta chains reported below all come from one sample, sequenced in a study of radiotherapy plus CTLA-4 blockade in lung cancer. The data were produced by immunoSEQ multiplex PCR, yet TCRdb's version contains in-frame clones alone and is incomplete. The table shows tens of thousands of clones, with 78% occurring only once. The sequencing used peripheral blood, collected from a patient treated with radiotherapy plus ipilimumab. These receptors were taken from a human donor with non-small cell lung cancer who had a partial response to radiotherapy plus ipilimumab. Some clones in this sample may be carry-over from other donors' samples.

V usage is TRBV5-5 and J usage is TRBJ1-2, with D perhaps matching TRBD1 (6 bases). Trimming removed 2 bases from V and 7 bases from J, with 21 bases in between. Germline values: CDR1 SGHKS, CDR2 YYEKEE (reference sequence). This CDR3 comprises 16 residues. CDR3 DNA: TGTGCCAGCAGCTTTTCCTTACAGGGCGCCGGCTTTGGCTACACCTTC. This codes for CASSFSLQGAGFGYTF.

The CDR3, as DNA: TGTGCCAGCCGGGGGCCAGGGGGAGGCAATCAGCCCCAGCATTTT. Translated: CASRGPGGGNQPQHF. The chain carries TRBV6-5 and TRBJ1-5; 7 nucleotides line up with TRBD1. This CDR3 contains 15 residues. The trim removed 8 bases at V and 2 bases at J, leaving 9 bases unmatched. Germline V gene sequence: CDR1 MNHEY, CDR2 SVGAGI.

This clone was seen once. The chain combines TRBV19 with TRBJ2-2; TRBD1 matches at 7 bases. The germline gives CDR1 LNHDA, CDR2 SQIVND (reference sequence). The CDR3 is 15 residues long. The V gene end was trimmed by 5 bases and the J gene end by 7 bases; junction bases not matched to a gene: 10. The CDR3 coding sequence is TGTGCCAGTAGTGGGACAGCCTCCTGGGACGGGGAGCTGTTTTTT. Encoded protein: CASSGTASWDGELFF.

In the case of this clone: An end of the junction differs from the germline gene, which may be a read error. The chain links TRBV30 to TRBJ2-2; TRBD2 aligns across 10 bases. Germline values: CDR1 GTSNPN, CDR2 SVGIG (reference sequence). CDR3 size: 14 residues. Here the CDR3 DNA reads TGTGCCTGGCCTGGACTAGCGGAACACCGGGGAGCTGTTTTT. Its translation: CAWPGLAEHRGAVF. The whole variable domain, filled in from reference TRBV30 and TRBJ2-2, reads SQTIHQWPATLVQPVGSPLSLECTVEGTSNPNLYWYRQAAGRGLQLLFYSVGIGQISSEVPQNLSASRPQDRQFILSSKKLLLSDSGFYLCAWPGLAEHRGAVFGEGSRLTVL.

This rearrangement joins TRBV6-5 to TRBJ2-7, with D maybe TRBD2 (5 bases). This CDR3 is 12 amino acids long. The germline V gene encodes CDR1 MNHEY and CDR2 SVGAGI. V was cut by 5 bases and J by 12 bases, with 17 bases left in between. The CDR3 bases are TGTGCCAGCAGTGAAAGCGGTACTATCCGGTACTTC. Its protein product is CASSESGTIRYF.

The chain employs TRBV20-1 and TRBJ1-1; D is uncertain. The CDR3 consists of 10 residues. V was clipped by 5 bases and J by 10 bases, with 11 bases between them. Germline V gene data show CDR1 as DFQATT and CDR2 as SNEGSKA (reference sequence). The chain's CDR3 is CSAWRTSAFF. CDR3 nucleotide sequence: TGCAGTGCTTGGAGGACGTCAGCTTTCTTT.

The genes are TRBV2 and TRBJ2-2; 13 nucleotides match TRBD2. V gave up 7 bases and J gave up 1 base; unmatched junction bases: 9. This CDR3 has 18 residues. The V gene's germline CDR1 is SNHLY and CDR2 FYNNEI. The CDR3 loop is CASILGLAGVRNTGELFF. The DNA of the CDR3 is TGTGCCAGCATCTTAGGACTAGCGGGAGTGAGGAACACCGGGGAGCTGTTTTTT.

The chain is built from TRBV28 and TRBJ2-1; 10 nucleotides agree with TRBD1. J was trimmed by 0 bases and V by 3 bases; bases with no gene match: 8. The CDR3 consists of 18 residues. Per germline, CDR1 MDHEN and CDR2 SYDVKM. Here the CDR3 DNA reads TGTGCCAGCAGTTTGACAGGGGGCACGCCCCACTCCTACAATGAGCAGTTCTTC. Translating gives CASSLTGGTPHSYNEQFF. The variable domain in full, completed from reference TRBV28 and TRBJ2-1, reads DVKVTQSSRYLVKRTGEKVFLECVQDMDHENMFWYRQDPGLGLRLIYFSYDVKMKEKGDIPEGYSVSREKKERFSLILESASTNQTSMYLCASSLTGGTPHSYNEQFFGPGTRLTVL.

This clone was observed a handful of times. The chain employs TRBV10-1 and TRBJ2-3, with 11 bases aligning to TRBD2. This CDR3 contains 18 residues. Germline CDR1 is WNHNN and CDR2 is SYGVQD (reference sequence). V lost 5 bases to trimming and J lost 3 bases; unmatched junction nucleotides: 13. For the CDR3, the DNA is TGCGCCAGCAGTTGTCTAGCGGGGGGTCCCTTCTATACAGATACGCAGTATTTT. It translates to CASSCLAGGPFYTDTQYF.

The chain links TRBV28 to TRBJ2-2; 14 nucleotides align to TRBD2. This CDR3 has 18 amino acids. Losses at the gene ends were 5 bases for V and 2 bases for J; bases not matched to a gene: 7. Germline CDR1 reads MDHEN; CDR2 reads SYDVKM. The CDR3 DNA follows: TGTGCCAGCAGTAGGACTAGCGGGAGGTCCACCAACACCGGGGAGCTGTTTTTT. Translating it yields CASSRTSGRSTNTGELFF.

The V and J genes are TRBV7-9 and TRBJ2-1; 8 bases align to TRBD2. V gave up 5 bases and J gave up 8 bases; unmatched junction bases: 11. Germline CDR1 reads SEHNR; CDR2 reads FQNEAQ (reference sequence). There are 15 residues in the CDR3. The CDR3 protein is CASSPRGLAGHEQFF. In DNA, the CDR3 is TGTGCCAGCAGCCCTAGGGGCCTAGCGGGTCATGAGCAGTTCTTC.

This sequence joins TRBV19 and TRBJ2-2, with D possibly TRBD1 on 5 matching bases. The germline V gene has CDR1 LNHDA and CDR2 SQIVND (reference sequence). There are 14 residues in the CDR3. V was clipped by 2 bases and J by 5 bases, with 9 bases between them. The CDR3 region is CASSIQGITGELFF. The CDR3, as DNA: TGTGCCAGTAGTATACAGGGTATTACCGGGGAGCTGTTTTTT.

This clone was observed a few times. V is TRBV11-2 and J is TRBJ2-5; TRBD2 aligns across 11 bases. The junction had 5 bases not matched to a gene; V was cut back by 3 bases and J by 5 bases. From germline, CDR1 is SGHAT and CDR2 FQNNGV. This CDR3 comprises 15 residues. CDR3 region: CASSFTSGSVETQYF. CDR3 nucleotide sequence: TGTGCCAGCAGCTTCACTAGCGGGAGCGTGGAGACCCAGTACTTC.

The gene calls are TRBV9 and TRBJ2-5; maybe TRBD1 (5 bases). The CDR3 is 13 residues long. Deletions cut 4 bases from V and 2 bases from J, with 9 bases between. The germline V gene encodes CDR1 SGDLS and CDR2 YYNGEE. The CDR3 loop is CASSRGLQETQYF. The CDR3 DNA sequence: TGTGCCAGCAGCAGGGGTCTTCAAGAGACCCAGTACTTC.

J is TRBJ1-1 and V is TRBV19; 8 bases align to TRBD1. V shed 0 bases, J shed 6 bases, and the junction held 6 bases outside the gene matches. This CDR3 spans 15 amino acids. The V gene's germline CDR1 is LNHDA and CDR2 SQIVND (reference sequence). CDR3 protein: CASSIDHDRGSEAFF. The DNA of the CDR3 is TGTGCCAGTAGTATAGATCATGACAGGGGATCTGAAGCTTTCTTT.

In this sample, this clone turned up a few times. The rearrangement links TRBV28 to TRBJ1-4; D ambiguous. Germline V gene data show CDR1 as MDHEN and CDR2 as SYDVKM. This CDR3 comprises 12 residues. Deletions cut 5 bases from V and 1 base from J, with 2 bases between. CDR3 residues: CASSRTNEKLFF. CDR3 in DNA: TGTGCCAGCAGTCGAACTAATGAAAAACTGTTTTTT.